This is a list of T cell receptor beta chains from one sample in a study of human T cells and chemical hapten exposure. TCRdb ran MiXCR on the RACE reads and lists one entry per CDR3 protein. The sample yields about 400,000 distinct CDR3 sequences, nearly 6.5% seen once. Sequencing used whole blood, obtained in connection with sensitization to the hapten diphenylcyclopropenone (DPC). The receptors here all came from a woman aged 18 to 35 with alopecia areata. Some clones in this sample may be carry-over from other donors' samples. Each CDR3 is given with its conserved first and last residue. D genes are given only for firm matches. Expanded clones get a size class; other rows say once, few or many, or leave the size out.

d_call	v_call	j_call	clone_size	cdr3_aa	cdr3_nt
TRBD1	TRBV20-1	TRBJ2-7	few	CSAGVGQGGPYEQYF	TGCAGTGCGGGAGTAGGACAGGGAGGACCCTACGAGCAGTACTTC
NA	TRBV5-1	TRBJ1-2	many	CASSRENYGYTF	TGCGCCAGCAGCCGAGAAAACTATGGCTACACCTTC
TRBD2	TRBV27	TRBJ2-3	NA	CASSKTSTITDTQYF	TGTGCCAGCAGCAAGACTAGCACAATTACAGATACGCAGTATTTT
NA	TRBV12-5	TRBJ1-3	NA	CASREVPRNTIYF	TGTGCTAGTCGTGAGGTCCCGCGAAACACCATATATTTT
TRBD1	TRBV7-9	TRBJ2-7	NA	CASRRTGNQDEQYF	TGTGCCAGCAGACGGACAGGGAACCAAGACGAGCAGTACTTC
NA	TRBV7-6	TRBJ1-5	many	CASSQQPTVINQPQHF	TGTGCCAGCAGCCAACAACCGACAGTCATCAATCAGCCCCAGCATTTT
NA	TRBV5-1	TRBJ2-5	NA	CASSPRVSGISETQYF	TGCGCCAGCAGCCCCAGGGTTTCAGGTATCTCGGAGACCCAGTACTTC
NA	TRBV7-8	TRBJ2-3	many	CASSLAVPSREDTQYF	TGTGCCAGCAGCTTAGCAGTACCGTCGAGAGAAGATACGCAGTATTTT
NA	TRBV6-2/TRBV6-3	TRBJ2-3	many	CASSPSFRGPPEGATQYF	TGTGCCAGCAGTCCATCCTTCCGAGGTCCCCCGGAGGGGGCTACGCAGTATTTT
TRBD1	TRBV29-1	TRBJ2-1	many	CSVIGTGGMDEQFF	TGCAGCGTTATAGGGACAGGGGGCATGGATGAGCAGTTCTTC
TRBD2	TRBV14	TRBJ2-1	many	CASRLRIGLAGDNEQFF	TGTGCCAGCAGGCTCCGCATCGGACTAGCGGGGGACAATGAGCAGTTCTTC
TRBD2	TRBV7-9	TRBJ2-7	few	CASSHTSGEPYEQYF	TGTGCCAGCAGCCACACTAGCGGGGAGCCCTACGAGCAGTACTTC
NA	TRBV12-5	TRBJ1-5	many	CASGLAIRNQPQHF	TGTGCTAGTGGCCTGGCGATACGAAACCAGCCCCAGCATTTT
NA	TRBV6-1	TRBJ1-5	NA	CASSEARRRDQPQHF	TGTGCCAGCAGTGAAGCGCGTCGGAGAGATCAGCCCCAGCATTTT
TRBD1	TRBV7-9	TRBJ2-2	few	CASSQVLDRGTGELFF	TGTGCCAGCAGCCAGGTTTTGGACAGGGGGACCGGGGAGCTGTTTTTT
NA	TRBV7-6	TRBJ2-2	few	CASSSLVEKNTGELFF	TGTGCCAGCAGCTCCCTCGTCGAGAAAAACACCGGGGAGCTGTTTTTT
NA	TRBV29-1	TRBJ2-3	many	CSLSLPTDTQYF	TGCAGCCTCAGTCTTCCGACAGATACGCAGTATTTT
TRBD2	TRBV12-5	TRBJ2-3	many	CASREGLTDTQYF	TGTGCTAGTAGGGAGGGGCTCACAGATACGCAGTATTTT
NA	TRBV20-1	TRBJ1-5	many	CSARRRRFNQPQHF	TGCAGTGCTAGGAGGCGCAGGTTTAATCAGCCCCAGCATTTT
TRBD2	TRBV7-3	TRBJ2-5	many	CASSLNPGGGETQYF	TGTGCCAGCAGCTTAAATCCGGGGGGAGGAGAGACCCAGTACTTC
TRBD1	TRBV5-1	TRBJ1-2	many	CASSLALKGAIDGYTF	TGCGCCAGCAGCTTGGCGTTAAAGGGGGCAATCGATGGCTACACCTTC
NA	TRBV11-2	TRBJ2-3	once	CACSLEWSGSTDTQYF	TGTGCCTGCAGCTTAGAGTGGAGCGGTAGCACAGATACGCAGTATTTT
NA	TRBV6-5	TRBJ1-1	many	CASQTGRVTEAFF	TGTGCCAGTCAAACGGGCAGGGTTACTGAAGCTTTCTTT
NA	TRBV20-1	TRBJ1-2	many	CSARGDNYGYTF	TGCAGTGCTAGAGGGGACAACTATGGCTACACCTTC
TRBD2	TRBV7-2	TRBJ2-1	once	CASSLMRLAGNEQFF	TGTGCCAGCAGCTTAATGAGGCTAGCGGGCAATGAGCAGTTCTTC
NA	TRBV6-6	TRBJ1-5	few	CASSYAGAPRDQPQHF	TGTGCCAGCAGTTACGCAGGGGCGCCCCGGGATCAGCCCCAGCATTTT
NA	TRBV2	TRBJ2-1	many	CASNGVFNNEQFF	TGTGCCAGCAACGGGGTGTTCAACAATGAGCAGTTCTTC
NA	TRBV20-1	TRBJ1-2	NA	CSASFLVPGRDGYTF	TGCAGTGCTAGTTTCTTGGTACCGGGACGGGACGGCTACACCTTC
TRBD1	TRBV27	TRBJ1-1	NA	CASSLTDWDRAEAFF	TGTGCCAGCAGTTTAACCGACTGGGACAGGGCTGAAGCTTTCTTT
NA	TRBV28	TRBJ1-3	few	CASSQGQLSGNTIYF	TGTGCCAGCAGCCAAGGACAGCTCTCTGGAAACACCATATATTTT
TRBD1	TRBV24-1	TRBJ1-5	NA	CATGTGGGQPQHF	TGTGCCACCGGCACAGGGGGAGGTCAGCCCCAGCATTTT
NA	TRBV7-9	TRBJ2-5	NA	CASSSAGGILLETQYF	TGTGCCAGCAGCTCCGCCGGGGGAATCCTTCTAGAGACCCAGTACTTC
TRBD1	TRBV27	TRBJ2-1	few	CASSWTGSSYNEQFF	TGTGCCAGCAGTTGGACAGGTAGCTCCTACAATGAGCAGTTCTTC
NA	TRBV4-3	TRBJ1-6	few	CASSSHRDTDSPLHF	TGCGCCAGCAGCAGTCACCGCGATACAGATTCACCCCTCCACTTT
NA	TRBV6-5	TRBJ2-2	few	CASSYSAKTGELFF	TGTGCCAGCAGTTACTCTGCGAAAACCGGGGAGCTGTTTTTT
NA	TRBV5-1	TRBJ1-1	many	CASRGESTEAFF	TGCGCCAGCAGGGGAGAGAGCACTGAAGCTTTCTTT
NA	TRBV2	TRBJ2-2	NA	CASTYVVGELFF	TGTGCCAGCACGTACGTGGTCGGGGAGCTGTTTTTT
TRBD2	TRBV7-2	TRBJ2-1	many	CASSLTPPTSGPYNEQFF	TGTGCCAGCAGCTTAACCCCCCCCACTAGCGGCCCATACAATGAGCAGTTCTTC
NA	TRBV5-1	TRBJ2-1	few	CASRGDKINEEQFF	TGCGCCAGCAGGGGGGACAAAATCAACGAGGAGCAGTTCTTC
NA	TRBV2	TRBJ1-4	few	CASGVGTSALNEKLFF	TGTGCCAGCGGGGTCGGGACATCGGCTCTTAATGAAAAACTGTTTTTT
TRBD1	TRBV18	TRBJ1-2	many	CASSPQGADGYTF	TGTGCCAGCTCACCTCAGGGGGCAGATGGCTACACCTTC
NA	TRBV3-1	TRBJ2-5	few	CATRPGRQETQYF	TGTGCCACCAGACCGGGGAGACAAGAGACCCAGTACTTC
NA	TRBV5-4	TRBJ2-3	NA	CASSPLISVYTDTQYF	TGTGCCAGCAGCCCCCTGATTAGCGTGTACACAGATACGCAGTATTTT
NA	TRBV12-3/TRBV12-4	TRBJ2-7	many	CASSPDSYEQYF	TGTGCCAGCAGCCCAGACTCCTACGAGCAGTACTTC
NA	TRBV2	TRBJ2-3	NA	CASSRTGAVTDTQYF	TGTGCCAGCAGTCGTACGGGGGCCGTCACAGATACGCAGTATTTT
TRBD1	TRBV7-2	TRBJ2-2	NA	CASSRTGTGGTGELFF	TGTGCCAGCAGCCGTACCGGGACAGGGGGGACCGGGGAGCTGTTTTTT
NA	TRBV18	TRBJ2-7	NA	CASSPLRDYEQYF	TGTGCCAGCTCACCACTCAGGGACTACGAGCAGTACTTC
NA	TRBV27	TRBJ2-7	many	CASRRGGTEGHEQYF	TGTGCCAGCAGACGGGGTGGGACTGAGGGTCACGAGCAGTACTTC
NA	TRBV13	TRBJ2-3	many	CASSFVPKTSAGTDTQYF	TGTGCCAGCAGCTTTGTCCCCAAGACCTCTGCCGGCACAGATACGCAGTATTTT
NA	TRBV20-1	TRBJ1-5	NA	CSASRYSSNQPQHF	TGCAGTGCGAGCAGGTATAGTTCTAATCAGCCCCAGCATTTT
NA	TRBV5-1	TRBJ1-4	many	CASSVNVGSEKLFF	TGCGCCAGCAGCGTTAACGTGGGGAGTGAAAAACTGTTTTTT
NA	TRBV19	TRBJ2-2	few	CASSIGGRTGELFF	TGTGCCAGTAGTATAGGGGGCAGGACCGGGGAGCTGTTTTTT
NA	TRBV7-3	TRBJ2-7	many	CASSVYSGSDEQYF	TGTGCCAGCAGCGTATACTCAGGGTCCGACGAGCAGTACTTC
TRBD1	TRBV12-3/TRBV12-4	TRBJ2-7	few	CASSLDGTGRFHEQYF	TGTGCCAGCAGTTTAGACGGGACAGGGAGGTTTCACGAGCAGTACTTC
NA	TRBV7-2	TRBJ1-1	NA	CASSLGGITGNTEAFF	TGTGCCAGCAGCTTAGGAGGGATCACAGGTAACACTGAAGCTTTCTTT
NA	TRBV3-1	TRBJ2-1	NA	CASSQESSAKHNEQFF	TGTGCCAGCAGCCAAGAGAGTTCCGCGAAGCACAATGAGCAGTTCTTC
NA	TRBV10-2	TRBJ2-2	few	CASRPAGLAGAYISGELFF	TGCGCCAGCAGGCCCGCGGGGCTGGCGGGGGCCTACATCTCCGGGGAGCTGTTTTTT
TRBD1	TRBV10-3	TRBJ2-3	NA	CAISDVGGRTDTQYF	TGTGCCATCAGTGACGTAGGGGGCCGGACAGATACGCAGTATTTT
NA	TRBV12-3/TRBV12-4	TRBJ1-4	many	CASTRDPPGKLFF	TGTGCCAGCACACGGGACCCCCCCGGAAAACTGTTTTTT